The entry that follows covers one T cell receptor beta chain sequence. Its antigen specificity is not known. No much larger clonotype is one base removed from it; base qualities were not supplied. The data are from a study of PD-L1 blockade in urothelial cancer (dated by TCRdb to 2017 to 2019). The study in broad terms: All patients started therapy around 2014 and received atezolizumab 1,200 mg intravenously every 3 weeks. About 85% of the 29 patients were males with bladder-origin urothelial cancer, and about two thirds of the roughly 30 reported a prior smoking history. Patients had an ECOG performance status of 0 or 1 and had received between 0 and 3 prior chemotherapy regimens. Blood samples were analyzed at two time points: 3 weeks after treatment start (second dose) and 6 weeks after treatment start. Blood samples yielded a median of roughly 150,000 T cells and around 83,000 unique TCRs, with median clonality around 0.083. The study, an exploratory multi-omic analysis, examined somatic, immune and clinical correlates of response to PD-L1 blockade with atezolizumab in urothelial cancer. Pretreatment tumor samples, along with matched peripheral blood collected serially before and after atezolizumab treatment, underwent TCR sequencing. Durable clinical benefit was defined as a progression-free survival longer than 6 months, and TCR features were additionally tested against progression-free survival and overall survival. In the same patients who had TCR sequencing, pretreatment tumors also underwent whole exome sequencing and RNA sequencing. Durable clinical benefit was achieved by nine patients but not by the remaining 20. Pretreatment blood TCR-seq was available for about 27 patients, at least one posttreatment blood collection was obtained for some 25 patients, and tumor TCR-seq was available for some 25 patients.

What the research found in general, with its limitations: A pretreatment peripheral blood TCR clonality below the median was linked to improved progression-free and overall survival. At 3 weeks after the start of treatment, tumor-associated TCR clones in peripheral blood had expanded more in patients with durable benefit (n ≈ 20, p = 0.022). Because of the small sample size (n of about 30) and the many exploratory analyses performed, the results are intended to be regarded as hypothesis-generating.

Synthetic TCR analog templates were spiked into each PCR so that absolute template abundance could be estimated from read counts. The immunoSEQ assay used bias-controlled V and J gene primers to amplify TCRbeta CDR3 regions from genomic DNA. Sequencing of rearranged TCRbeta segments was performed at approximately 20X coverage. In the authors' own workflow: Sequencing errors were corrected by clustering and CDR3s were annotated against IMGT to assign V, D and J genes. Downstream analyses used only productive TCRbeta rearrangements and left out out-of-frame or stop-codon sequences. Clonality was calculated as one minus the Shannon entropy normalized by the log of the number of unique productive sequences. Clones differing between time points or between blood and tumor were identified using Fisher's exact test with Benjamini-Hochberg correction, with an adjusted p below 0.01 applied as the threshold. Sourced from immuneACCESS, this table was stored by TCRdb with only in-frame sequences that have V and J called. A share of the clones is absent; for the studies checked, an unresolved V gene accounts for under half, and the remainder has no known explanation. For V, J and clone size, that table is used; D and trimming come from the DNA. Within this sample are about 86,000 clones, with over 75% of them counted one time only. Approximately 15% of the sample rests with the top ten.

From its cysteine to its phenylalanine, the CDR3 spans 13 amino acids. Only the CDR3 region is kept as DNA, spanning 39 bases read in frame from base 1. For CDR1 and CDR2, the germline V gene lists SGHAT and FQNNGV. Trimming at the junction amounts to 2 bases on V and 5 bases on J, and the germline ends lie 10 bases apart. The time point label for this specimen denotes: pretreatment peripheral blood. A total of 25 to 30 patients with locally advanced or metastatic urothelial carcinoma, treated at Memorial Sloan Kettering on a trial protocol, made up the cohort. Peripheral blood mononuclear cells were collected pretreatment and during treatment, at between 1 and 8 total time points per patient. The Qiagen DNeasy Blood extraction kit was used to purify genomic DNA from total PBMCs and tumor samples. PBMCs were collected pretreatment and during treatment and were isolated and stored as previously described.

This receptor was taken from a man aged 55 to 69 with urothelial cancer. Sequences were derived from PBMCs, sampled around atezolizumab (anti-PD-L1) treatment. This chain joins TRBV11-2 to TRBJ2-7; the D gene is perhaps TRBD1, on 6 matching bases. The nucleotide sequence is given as TGTGCCAGCAGCTTACGTCCAGGGGACGAGCAGTACTTC. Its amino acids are CASSLRPGDEQYF. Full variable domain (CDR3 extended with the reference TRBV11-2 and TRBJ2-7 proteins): EAGVAQSPRYKIIEKRQSVAFWCNPISGHATLYWYQQILGQGPKLLIQFQNNGVVDDSQLPKDRFSAERLKGVDSTLKIQPAKLEDSAVYLCASSLRPGDEQYFGPGTRLTVT.